The next 18 T cell receptor beta chains were all read from a single sample in a study of T cell responses to AZD1222 COVID-19 vaccine. Libraries were prepared by immunoSEQ multiplex PCR; TCRdb keeps only in-frame clonotypes and omits some of them. The sample shows under 130,000 clones, roughly 90% of them seen only once. Sequenced material: peripheral blood, taken on day 0 of AZD1222 vaccination. These receptors were obtained from an adult in good health.

The chain employs TRBV29-1 and TRBJ2-1, with D possibly matching TRBD1 (6 bases). CDR1 is SQVTM and CDR2 is ANQGSEA in the germline V gene. Between the trimmed V and J ends, which lost 1 base and 7 bases, there was a span of 8 bases. The CDR3 is 12 amino acids. In DNA, the CDR3 is TGCAGCGTTGAAGGTAGGGGGAATGAGCAGTTCTTC. Protein sequence: CSVEGRGNEQFF.

The chain couples TRBV5-1 to TRBJ2-5; TRBD1 matches 7 bases. J gave up 4 bases and V 3 bases, and 6 bases lay outside the gene matches. The CDR3 covers 14 residues. CDR1 and CDR2 from the germline V gene are SGHRS and YFSETQ. The CDR3 region has the DNA TGCGCCAGCAGCTCGGGTCCAGGGGGAGAGACCCAGTACTTC. Translating gives CASSSGPGGETQYF. Looking up the rest from reference TRBV5-1 and TRBJ2-5 gives the full variable domain: KAGVTQTPRYLIKTRGQQVTLSCSPISGHRSVSWYQQTPGQGLQFLFEYFSETQRNKGNFPGRFSGRQFSNSRSEMNVSTLELGDSALYLCASSSGPGGETQYFGPGTRLLVL.

In its sample, this clone was seen a few times. The chain employs TRBV2 and TRBJ2-7; D is possibly TRBD1 (5 bases). The CDR3 is made up of 15 amino acids. Looked up from germline, CDR1 is SNHLY and CDR2 is FYNNEI. The V gene lost 6 bases and the J gene lost 0 bases, with 15 bases spanning the gap. CDR3: CASRLTGASSYEQYF. The CDR3 DNA sequence: TGTGCCAGCAGACTAACAGGCGCAAGCTCCTACGAGCAGTACTTC. Complete variable domain (other parts from reference TRBV2 and TRBJ2-7): EPEVTQTPSHQVTQMGQEVILRCVPISNHLYFYWYRQILGQKVEFLVSFYNNEISEKSEIFDDQFSVERPDGSNFTLKIRSTKLEDSAMYFCASRLTGASSYEQYFGPGTRLTVT.

The chain recombines TRBV7-7 with TRBJ2-5, with 10 positions matching TRBD1. V trimming: 5 bases; J trimming: 6 bases; junction bases outside the gene matches: 6. Germline values: CDR1 SSHAT, CDR2 FNYEAQ (reference sequence). This CDR3 is built from 14 residues. This chain's CDR3 is CASSKTGGEQTQYF. The CDR3 DNA reads as TGTGCCAGCAGCAAGACAGGGGGCGAACAGACCCAGTACTTC.

This clone turned up a few times. The chain links TRBV4-3 to TRBJ1-2, with D tentatively TRBD1 (6 bases). With 0 bases removed from V and 2 bases from J, the gap between germline ends came to 13 bases. This CDR3 contains 16 residues. Germline lookup yields CDR1 LGHNA and CDR2 YSLEER. CDR3 nucleotide sequence: TGCGCCAGCAGCCAAGAGCTTGGGACATGGAACTATGGCTACACCTTC. Its translation: CASSQELGTWNYGYTF.

The chain joins TRBV5-1 to TRBJ2-2, with a weak D call TRBD2 (5 bases). V lost 3 bases and J 6 bases, leaving 15 bases between the germline ends. In germline, CDR1 is SGHRS, CDR2 YFSETQ. This CDR3 region has 15 residues. The CDR3 region is CASSSLSPRAGELFF. The CDR3, as DNA: TGCGCCAGCAGCTCCCTGAGCCCGAGGGCCGGGGAGCTGTTTTTT.

V gene TRBV9 combines with J gene TRBJ2-5; 10 positions match TRBD1. CDR3 size: 16 residues. Germline trimming cut 4 bases from V and 1 base from J; bases unmatched to any gene: 7. From germline, CDR1 is SGDLS and CDR2 YYNGEE. In DNA form, the CDR3 reads TGTGCCAGCAGCCCCACCGACAGGGGGCGCCAAGAGACCCAGTACTTC. Translation gives CASSPTDRGRQETQYF.

This clone came up once. V usage is TRBV7-3 and J usage is TRBJ2-7; TRBD2 agrees at 10 bases. Germline V gene sequence: CDR1 SGHTA, CDR2 FQGTGA. V was clipped by 2 bases and J by 2 bases; unmatched bases: 3. The CDR3 loop spans 15 amino acids. CDR3 residues: CASSLVAGGTYEQYF. CDR3 bases: TGTGCCAGCAGCTTAGTAGCGGGGGGAACCTACGAGCAGTACTTC.

The chain employs TRBV6-5 and TRBJ1-3, with D unresolved. The CDR3 extends over 13 amino acids. Trimming stripped 10 bases from V and 0 bases from J, with 10 bases between. Germline lookup yields CDR1 MNHEY and CDR2 SVGAGI. CDR3 protein: CATQPDSGNTIYF. CDR3 sequence (DNA): TGTGCCACCCAGCCGGACTCTGGAAACACCATATATTTT.

The J gene is TRBJ2-7, the V gene TRBV28, with D possibly TRBD1 on 7 matching bases. The V end lost 3 bases, the J end lost 2 bases, and 11 bases lay between the germline ends. The CDR3 is 14 amino acids. CDR1 and CDR2 (germline): MDHEN, SYDVKM. This CDR3 is CASSFQGGAYEQYF. CDR3 bases: TGTGCCAGCAGTTTTCAGGGGGGAGCCTACGAGCAGTACTTC.

This clone has more than one count but fewer than ten. The chain employs TRBV4-1 and TRBJ1-2, with D possibly TRBD1 on 5 matching bases. CDR1 and CDR2 (germline): MGHRA, YSYEKL. The V end lost 5 bases, the J end lost 0 bases, and 13 bases lay between the germline ends. The CDR3 runs to 15 residues. The chain's CDR3 is CASSRDSRSNYGYTF. For the CDR3, the DNA is TGCGCCAGCAGCAGAGACAGTCGTTCTAACTATGGCTACACCTTC.

The CDR3 DNA follows: TGCGCCAGCAGCCAAGATCGGAGCGGGGAGCTGTTTTTT. Translated: CASSQDRSGELFF. This chain connects TRBV4-3 to TRBJ2-2; no reliable D call. CDR3 length equals 13 residues. The V and J ends lost 0 bases and 7 bases respectively, with 6 bases between them. Per the germline V gene, CDR1 is LGHNA and CDR2 is YSLEER.

The rearrangement links TRBV6-2 or TRBV6-3 to TRBJ1-5; possibly TRBD1 for D (5 bases). There are 16 residues in the CDR3. With 4 bases removed from V and 5 bases from J, the gap between germline ends came to 18 bases. In germline, CDR1 is MNHEY, CDR2 SVGEGT. CDR3 amino acids: CASSSLRRRGDQPQHF. The CDR3 DNA reads TGTGCCAGCAGTTCCCTTCGGCGTAGGGGAGATCAGCCCCAGCATTTT.

The chain uses TRBV6-5 and TRBJ1-5; 7 bases match TRBD1. Per germline, CDR1 MNHEY and CDR2 SVGAGI. CDR3 length: 13 amino acids. With V trimmed by 11 bases and J by 6 bases, 10 bases remained unmatched. CDR3 in amino acids: CALDGQGGQPQHF. Written as DNA, the CDR3 is TGTGCCCTGGATGGGCAGGGGGGTCAGCCCCAGCATTTT.

V gene TRBV5-6 combines with J gene TRBJ1-4; 9 nucleotides match TRBD1. The CDR3 is made up of 14 amino acids. Trimming at V came to 7 bases and at J to 5 bases, leaving 6 bases not matched to a gene. Germline lookup yields CDR1 SGHDT and CDR2 YYEEEE. Written as DNA, the CDR3 is TGTGCCAGCGGGGACAGGGTAGAGAATGAAAAACTGTTTTTT. Translating gives CASGDRVENEKLFF. The full variable domain, completed using reference TRBV5-6 and TRBJ1-4, is DAGVTQSPTHLIKTRGQQVTLRCSPKSGHDTVSWYQQALGQGPQFIFQYYEEEERQRGNFPDRFSGHQFPNYSSELNVNALLLGDSALYLCASGDRVENEKLFFGSGTQLSVL.

The rearrangement joins TRBV7-3 to TRBJ2-3; 10 nucleotides agree with TRBD2. The CDR3 runs to 15 residues. V shed 3 bases, J shed 1 base, and the junction held 1 base outside the gene matches. CDR1 is SGHTA, CDR2 FQGTGA, per germline. The CDR3 loop reads CASSLGTSGTDTQYF. For the CDR3, the DNA is TGTGCCAGCAGCTTGGGGACTAGCGGCACAGATACGCAGTATTTT.

This clone has just a few counts. The V and J genes are TRBV9 and TRBJ1-2; D not resolved. The V end lost 3 bases, the J end lost 5 bases, and 8 bases lay between the germline ends. CDR3 length: 12 amino acids. From germline, CDR1 is SGDLS and CDR2 YYNGEE. CDR3: CASSAGWYGYTF. In DNA form, the CDR3 reads TGTGCCAGCAGCGCAGGATGGTATGGCTACACCTTC.

The rearrangement joins TRBV4-3 to TRBJ2-3, with D tentatively TRBD1 (5 bases). The CDR3 loop spans 16 amino acids. Germline assignment: CDR1 LGHNA and CDR2 YSLEER. V gave up 0 bases and J gave up 2 bases, with 12 bases separating them. The CDR3 sequence: CASSQELGHLTDTQYF. In DNA, the CDR3 is TGCGCCAGCAGCCAAGAACTGGGGCATCTCACAGATACGCAGTATTTT.